Reported below is one T cell receptor beta chain. This specimen comes from a study of blood T cell repertoires in COVID-19. Across the study: Samples of COVID-19 (acute and convalescent) were obtained from the United States, Italy and Spain.

Sequencing was performed with immunoSEQ multiplex PCR; in TCRdb, only in-frame clones are kept and a portion is missing. The repertoire holds some 250,000 clones, with roughly 93% as singletons. CDR1 and CDR2 from the germline V gene are MGHRA and YSYEKL. The CDR3 runs 17 residues. Trimming took off 4 bases at V and 3 bases at J, with 21 bases between the two ends. Sequenced material: PBMCs or T cells enriched from blood (not recorded which). The chain joins TRBV4-1 to TRBJ2-5; D is perhaps TRBD2 (5 bases). The origin of this receptor is a woman aged 40-49 years with acute COVID-19. CDR3 sequence: CASSLFPPGGSKETQYF. In DNA form, the CDR3 reads TGCGCCAGCAGCCTATTTCCCCCCGGCGGGTCCAAAGAGACCCAGTACTTC.